This T cell receptor (beta chain) was recorded in a study of T cell repertoires in cytomegalovirus infection. TCRdb re-called the reads with MiXCR, one entry per CDR3 protein. Among a few hundred thousand distinct CDR3 sequences listed, 8% to 10% were seen once. This clonotype has just a few counts. The CDR3 sequence is 13 residues long. Trimming stripped 3 bases from V and 5 bases from J, with 8 bases between. The origin of this receptor is a human donor in good health (CMV status not recorded). Some clones in this sample may be carry-over from other donors' samples. This rearrangement joins TRBV12-3 or TRBV12-4 to TRBJ1-5; D gene uncertain. The sample was PBMCs. The CDR3 loop reads CASSFRADQPQHF. The CDR3 region has the DNA TGTGCCAGCAGTTTTAGGGCAGATCAGCCCCAGCATTTT.